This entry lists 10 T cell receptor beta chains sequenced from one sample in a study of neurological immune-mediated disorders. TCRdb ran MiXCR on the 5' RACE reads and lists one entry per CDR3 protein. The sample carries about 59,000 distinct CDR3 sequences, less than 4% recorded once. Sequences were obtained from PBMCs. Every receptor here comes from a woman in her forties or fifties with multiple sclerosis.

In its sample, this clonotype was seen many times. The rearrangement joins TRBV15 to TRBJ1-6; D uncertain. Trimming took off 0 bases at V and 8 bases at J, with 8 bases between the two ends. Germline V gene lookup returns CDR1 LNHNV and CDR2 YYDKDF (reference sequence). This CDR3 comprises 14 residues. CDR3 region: CATSREPMDSPLHF. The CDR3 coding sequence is TGTGCCACCAGCAGAGAACCTATGGATTCACCCCTCCACTTT.

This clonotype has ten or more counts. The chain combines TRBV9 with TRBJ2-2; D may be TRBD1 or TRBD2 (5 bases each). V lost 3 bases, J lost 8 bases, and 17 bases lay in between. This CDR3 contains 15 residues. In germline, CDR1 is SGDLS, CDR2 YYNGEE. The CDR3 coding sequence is TGTGCCAGCAGCGCCTTGGAGAGGGGCTGGGGGGAGCTGTTTTTT. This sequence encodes CASSALERGWGELFF.

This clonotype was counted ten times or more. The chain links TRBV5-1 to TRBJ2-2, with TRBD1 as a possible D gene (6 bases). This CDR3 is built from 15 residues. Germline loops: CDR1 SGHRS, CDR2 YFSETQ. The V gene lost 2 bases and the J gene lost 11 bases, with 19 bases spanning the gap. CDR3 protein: CASSFLTDRSGELFF. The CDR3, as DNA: TGCGCCAGCAGCTTCCTCACCGACAGGTCTGGTGAGCTGTTTTTT.

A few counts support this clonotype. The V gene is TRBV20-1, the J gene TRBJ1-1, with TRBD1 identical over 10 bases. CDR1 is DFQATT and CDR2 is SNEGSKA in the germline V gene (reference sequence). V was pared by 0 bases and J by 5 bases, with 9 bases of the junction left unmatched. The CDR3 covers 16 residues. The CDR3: CSARDLDRGIRTEAFF. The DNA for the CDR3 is TGCAGTGCTAGAGACCTGGACAGGGGGATAAGGACTGAAGCTTTCTTT.

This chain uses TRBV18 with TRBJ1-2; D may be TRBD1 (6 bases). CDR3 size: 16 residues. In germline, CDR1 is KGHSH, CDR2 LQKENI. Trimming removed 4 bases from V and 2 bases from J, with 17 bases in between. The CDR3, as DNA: TGTGCCAGCTCACATAGTTCGCGGGGGGCGAACTATGGCTACACCTTC. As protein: CASSHSSRGANYGYTF.

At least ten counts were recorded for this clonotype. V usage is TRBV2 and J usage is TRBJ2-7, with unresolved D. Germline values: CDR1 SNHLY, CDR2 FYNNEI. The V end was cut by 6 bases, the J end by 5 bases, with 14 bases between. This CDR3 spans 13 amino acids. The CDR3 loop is CASRQEAWNEQYF. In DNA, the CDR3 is TGTGCCAGCAGGCAAGAGGCCTGGAACGAGCAGTACTTC.

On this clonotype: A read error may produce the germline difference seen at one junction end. The CDR3 here is CASSFSPVGTNTGELFF. CDR3 DNA sequence: TGCGCCAGCAGCTTCTCCCCAGTGGGGACGAACACCGGGGAGCTATTTTTT. This chain connects TRBV5-1 to TRBJ2-2; either TRBD1 or TRBD2 may supply D (5 bases each). The CDR3 consists of 17 residues. Germline V gene sequence: CDR1 SGHRS, CDR2 YFSETQ.

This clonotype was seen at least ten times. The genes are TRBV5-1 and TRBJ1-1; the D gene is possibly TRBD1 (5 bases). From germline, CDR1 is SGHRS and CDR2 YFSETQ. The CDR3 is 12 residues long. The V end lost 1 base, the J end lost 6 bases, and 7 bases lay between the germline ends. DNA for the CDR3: TGCGCCAGCAGCTTGTCGGGGGCTGAAGCTTTCTTT. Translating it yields CASSLSGAEAFF.

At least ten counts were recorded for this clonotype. CDR3 region: CASSYRMNTEAFF. CDR3 nucleotides: TGTGCCAGCAGCTACAGGATGAACACTGAAGCTTTCTTT. V usage is TRBV27 and J usage is TRBJ1-1, with D tentatively TRBD1 (5 bases). CDR1 MNHEY and CDR2 SMNVEV come from the germline V gene (reference sequence). Trimming took 6 bases from V and 0 from J, leaving 8 bases between them. The CDR3 spans 13 residues.

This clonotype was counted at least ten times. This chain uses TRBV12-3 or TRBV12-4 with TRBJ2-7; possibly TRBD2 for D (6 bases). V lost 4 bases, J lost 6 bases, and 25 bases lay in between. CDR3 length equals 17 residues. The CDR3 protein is CASSSGRGTLPLVEQYF. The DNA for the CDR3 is TGTGCCAGCAGTTCCGGACGGGGGACCTTACCCTTAGTCGAGCAGTACTTC.